This T cell receptor (beta chain) was captured in a study of cytomegalovirus exposure and HLA in healthy donors (dated 2017 in TCRdb). With regard to the full study: An earlier analysis of some 600 of the donors reported approximately 260 Gb of sequence data and 117 million unique TCR beta sequences obtained from roughly 170 million T cells. About 300 gigabases of sequencing data and tens of millions of unique TCR sequences were included in an early release covering 550 to 650 HLA-typed donors. Of the roughly 400 genotyped donors, 81% fell in the genetic ancestry cluster associated with self-reported Caucasian donors. The study aimed to test whether cataloging public T cell receptors could reveal signatures of past pathogen exposure. The study used immunosequencing to profile the T cell repertoires of 666 subjects and linked those repertoires to cytomegalovirus serostatus. A separate validation cohort of approximately 130 different subjects was used in addition to the approximately 700-subject first cohort. To predict cytomegalovirus infection status, the study combined high-throughput TCR immunosequencing, statistical association of individual TCRs with disease status, and machine learning. In a later analysis, previously published TCR beta repertoires from 666 donors were re-analyzed and high-resolution HLA genotyping was added so that TCR occurrence patterns could be studied. The later analysis used no new phenotypic data to find candidate immune exposures, relying instead on TCR beta sequences and their occurrence across donors. To decide whether each TCR beta V gene segment behaved as functional or pseudogenic, an earlier analysis of some 600 of the donors relied on high-throughput TCR beta sequencing. Donor age, sex, ethnicity and CMV serostatus were compiled together with the repertoire data. A later genetic analysis used genome-wide SNP genotypes for about three fifths of the 666 donors, treating that subset as a discovery cohort. Every repertoire in the discovery cohort had been generated on one and the same sequencing platform. HLA typing covered class I and class II loci at four-digit resolution. Typing coverage varied by locus: roughly 629-640 donors for A, B, C, DRB1 and DQB1; about 520 for DQA1; 606 for DPA1; approximately 450 for DPB1. Because of strong linkage in the cohort, roughly five DR-DQ haplotypes were treated as single units for association and clustering. Among 398 genotyped donors of the cohort, an average of about 240,000 unique TCR beta nucleotide sequences were sequenced per donor, around 20% of them non-productive.

Trimming leaves V shorter by 4 bases and J shorter by 2 bases, with the junction holding 7 bases beyond the gene matches. Spanning cysteine to phenylalanine, the CDR3 consists of 15 amino acids. Only the CDR3 DNA stays, 45 bases, in frame from base 1. CDR1 SGHNT and CDR2 YYREEE were looked up in the germline V gene (reference sequence). In total, around 600 healthy bone marrow donors made up the cohort. All cohort members were sampled while nominally healthy, although unrecorded immune exposures were likely present. The donor was CMV seropositive and belonged to the group of around 300 seropositive cohort members. Every donor gave a peripheral blood sample, and the peripheral blood mononuclear cells from that sample were used for TCR beta sequencing. Genomic DNA was extracted from the blood cell samples with the Qiagen DNeasy Blood Extraction Kit. The library relied on the immunoSEQ multiplex PCR assay. The multiplex PCR relied on a mix of 60 forward primers for TCR Vbeta segments and 13 reverse primers for TCR Jbeta segments. A multiplex PCR assay on genomic DNA amplified the CDR3 region of rearranged TCR beta genes. The amplified TCR beta libraries were sequenced on the Illumina HiSeq System as 87-base-pair reads. As for how the authors treated the data: In a later analysis, 77 million or so unique TCR beta chains were counted across the 690 or so repertoires, and roughly 11 million of these chains were shared by at least two donors. A nearest-neighbor algorithm error-corrected the raw reads and collapsed the reads into unique sequences, merging closely related sequences to remove PCR and sequencing errors. CDR3 sequences were aligned to IMGT reference sequences to assign V, D and J gene segments. For a sequence to be retained, at least a six-nucleotide match to both a V gene segment and a J gene segment was required. A rearrangement counted as productive if the CDR3 had no stop codons and remained in frame with V and J, and every other rearrangement counted as non-productive. CDR3 was defined by IMGT convention, running from the second conserved V-encoded cysteine to the conserved J-encoded phenylalanine. The earlier analysis of 500 to 600 of the donors excluded sequences that lacked an unambiguous match to a single V gene segment. An earlier analysis of just under 600 of the donors called V segments functional above 56.7% productive rearrangements and segregating when the between-donor standard deviation exceeded 5%. To diagnose cytomegalovirus status from the catalog of TCR beta chain sequences, a statistical classification framework was built. A later analysis assigned V and J genes by comparing TCR nucleotide sequences with IMGT/GENE-DB human TR gene sequences. In a later analysis, CDR3 sequences and most-parsimonious VDJ recombination scenarios were assigned using the TCRdist pipeline. A later analysis defined each TCR beta chain by its CDR3 amino acid sequence plus V-gene family, and excluded reads lacking a unique V-gene family. To address suspected cross-contamination and a sequencing artifact, a later analysis removed roughly 580 highly shared, low-generation-probability nucleotide sequences. In a later analysis, a clonal expansion index was calculated for each public chain from normalized within-repertoire ranks of inferred template counts. In a later analysis, generation probabilities were computed with a VDJ recombination model fitted to out-of-frame rearrangements, and the resulting probabilities were checked against IGoR. In a later analysis, hypergeometric tests were used to score TCR-TCR, TCR-HLA and TCR-CMV co-occurrence, with a repertoire-size bias correction applied to TCR pairs. To estimate false discovery rates, a later analysis permuted the HLA or CMV assignments 20 times. In a later analysis, co-occurring TCRs were grouped using DBSCAN, with TCRdist sequence similarity added in when clustering inside HLA-allele-positive subsets. Repertoires with fewer than 30,000 or more than 120,000 public chains were left out of co-occurrence clustering, as were several repertoires with anomalous nucleotide sharing. The table comes from immuneACCESS by way of TCRdb, which keeps in-frame sequences with V and J called. Part of the clones is missing from these tables; in studies checked, under half for an unresolved V gene and the rest for unknown reasons. That table gives V, J and clone size, and the DNA gave D and trimming. Present in this sample are some 33,000 clones, about 63% of which were seen just once. Jointly, the top ten make up around 23% of the sample.

Remarks on this clone: The specificity of this receptor is unknown. Per-base quality was not reported, and no clone a single base away is much larger than it.

Broader findings and caveats from the paper: In an earlier analysis of under 600 of the donors, most TCR beta V segments were observed in productive rearrangements about 87% or about 30% of the time, broadly matching IMGT annotations. Assigning TCR associations to individual alleles was difficult when HLA alleles, especially DR and DQ, strongly co-occurred. Across donors, most TCR sequences were observed very rarely, whereas some public TCRs were present in many individuals. HLA typing was unavailable for some donors at each locus, so association tests used only the typed subset. In a later analysis, HLA-associated TCR beta chains showed more clonal expansion and lower generation probabilities than non-associated chains that were equally common. Approximately 16 rarely observed V segments, including chromosome 9 orphons, were excluded from the earlier analysis of about 610 of the donors because counts were too low. A further reported finding was that TCR beta sequences accurately predicted the HLA-A and HLA-B alleles for most subjects in the first cohort. According to a later analysis, TCR association rates differed among HLA loci, with DRB1 alleles showing the most associated TCRs and HLA-C alleles showing the fewest. In a later analysis, 15,000 to 20,000 TCR beta sequences were associated with specific HLA alleles at a false discovery rate of 0.05. In both the original and validation cohorts, the classifier was reported to diagnose cytomegalovirus status with high specificity and sensitivity. Several of the top co-occurrence clusters appeared to be linked to parvovirus B19, influenza, CMV and Epstein-Barr virus, according to a later analysis. In vitro tests confirmed that a few of the cytomegalovirus-associated TCR beta chains recognize cytomegalovirus antigens. In this cohort, only TCR beta chains were sequenced, and detectable features were limited by the absence of alpha or paired-chain data. The only immune exposure information available for the cohort was CMV serostatus. A cluster of highly shared sequence variants was judged likely to be a technical artifact of the sequencing pipeline. Compared with the approximately 670-donor mean, donors in an Asian-associated ancestry cluster had fewer N-insertions in productive TCRs, according to a later genetic analysis. Correlated functional status among segregating V segments might reflect linkage disequilibrium, but an unknown experimental factor could not be ruled out. The authors suggested that the approach could potentially be extended to other disease states and immunological phenotypes. According to a later analysis, most CMV-associated TCR beta chains appeared to be HLA-restricted, and the HLA associations seemed to be driven largely by CMV exposure. The presence/absence analyses assumed that sequencing depth was roughly uniform across donors, and that assumption may not be true. An association between a missense DCLRE1C variant and V-gene and J-gene trimming of TCR beta chains was found in a later genetic analysis and replicated in an independent cohort. Some IMGT-functional V segments, including TRBV6-2 and TRBV6-3, could not be distinguished by the 87-base-pair reads and were therefore excluded. In the study, about 150 TCR beta chains were listed as associated with cytomegalovirus.

The sample was PBMCs. This chain joins TRBV5-4 to TRBJ2-7; 9 of the junction bases match TRBD2. This TCR was recovered from a middle-aged man in good health and CMV-seropositive. This receptor carries the CDR3 CASSLAAGGAYEQYF. The bases read TGTGCCAGCAGCCTCGCCGCGGGAGGGGCCTACGAGCAGTACTTC.